The 3 T cell receptor beta chains presented below share a single source sample, sequenced in a study of T cells in Graves' hyperthyroidism and ophthalmopathy. RNA transcripts served as the template for amplifying TCR beta CDR3 regions. HTBI primers were employed in a first-round RT-PCR of the TCR CDR3. One entry per CDR3 protein, called by TCRdb with MiXCR from the multiplex PCR reads. Of 250,000 to 300,000 distinct CDR3 sequences listed, 12% to 15% are singletons. The material sequenced was blood. These receptors originate from a woman aged 40 to 49 with Graves' hyperthyroidism.

This clonotype has more than one count but fewer than ten. This chain links TRBV5-4 with TRBJ2-3; 8 bases fit TRBD2. This CDR3 contains 16 residues. Germline V gene data show CDR1 as SGHNT and CDR2 as YYREEE (reference sequence). J was trimmed by 0 bases and V by 3 bases; bases with no gene match: 6. The CDR3 sequence is CASSSQRGSSTDTQYF. CDR3 in DNA: TGTGCCAGCAGCTCCCAGCGGGGGTCTAGCACAGATACGCAGTATTTT.

This clonotype was picked up many times. The V gene is TRBV6-1, the J gene TRBJ1-1; no definite D call. Germline V gene lookup returns CDR1 MNHNS and CDR2 SASEGT. With 6 bases removed from V and 3 bases from J, the gap between germline ends came to 11 bases. The CDR3 sequence is 13 residues long. The CDR3 coding sequence is TGTGCCAGCAGCTTATCCTTCGACACTGAAGCTTTCTTT. As protein: CASSLSFDTEAFF.

This clonotype was picked up many times. The chain links TRBV27 to TRBJ2-7, with 9 bases matching TRBD2. V lost 6 bases to trimming and J lost 4 bases; unmatched junction nucleotides: 10. CDR3 size: 15 residues. The germline gives CDR1 MNHEY, CDR2 SMNVEV (reference sequence). The CDR3 spells CASRPSGRLSYEQYF. The CDR3 DNA reads as TGTGCCAGCAGACCCAGCGGGAGGCTATCTTACGAGCAGTACTTC.